Below, 5 T cell receptor beta chains from the same sample are listed, as sequenced in a study of T cell repertoires in cytomegalovirus infection. TCRdb passed the reads through MiXCR, listing each CDR3 protein once. This repertoire shows approximately 500,000 distinct CDR3 sequences, approximately 15% found once; its top ten account for around 25%. The sequenced sample consisted of CD8+ T cells from PBMCs. These receptors all come from a human donor in good health (CMV status not recorded). Some clones in this sample may be carry-over from other donors' samples.

This clonotype was seen many times. The CDR3 DNA follows: TGTGCCACCTCGAGCCTAGCGGGAGGGCTCGATGAGCAGTTCTTC. Amino acid sequence: CATSSLAGGLDEQFF. This chain joins TRBV6-1 and TRBJ2-1, with 12 bases that match TRBD2. Germline trimming cut 10 bases from V and 8 bases from J; bases unmatched to any gene: 12. The CDR3 spans 15 residues. Per the germline V gene, CDR1 is MNHNS and CDR2 is SASEGT.

This clonotype was picked up many times. The V gene is TRBV24-1, the J gene TRBJ2-5, with D possibly being TRBD2 (5 bases). This CDR3 comprises 15 residues. Germline V gene lookup returns CDR1 KGHDR and CDR2 SFDVKD. The V and J ends lost 4 bases and 0 bases respectively, with 11 bases between them. The CDR3 region is CATSDNSDYQETQYF. Written as DNA, the CDR3 is TGTGCCACCAGTGACAACTCGGACTACCAAGAGACCCAGTACTTC.

V gene TRBV18 combines with J gene TRBJ2-6; possibly TRBD2 for D (5 bases). The CDR3 extends over 16 amino acids. Trimming removed 0 bases at V and 2 bases at J, with 8 bases between. In germline, CDR1 is KGHSH, CDR2 LQKENI. As DNA, the CDR3 is TGTGCCAGCTCACCACCGGGAGAGCCTGGGGCCAACGTCCTGACTTTC. Encoded protein: CASSPPGEPGANVLTF.

This clonotype occurred many times. The CDR3 protein is CASSLSRNQPQHF. CDR3 sequence (DNA): TGTGCCAGCAGTTTATCGCGTAATCAGCCCCAGCATTTT. The chain joins TRBV27 to TRBJ1-5; D remains unclear. The CDR3 loop spans 13 amino acids. The germline CDR1 and CDR2 sequences are MNHEY and SMNVEV (reference sequence). Trimming removed 0 bases from V and 4 bases from J, with 4 bases in between.

The chain recombines TRBV15 with TRBJ2-1; no firm D call. This CDR3 region has 15 residues. Germline V gene sequence: CDR1 LNHNV, CDR2 YYDKDF (reference sequence). Trimming shortened V by 0 bases and J by 5 bases, and 11 bases separated the two germline ends. CDR3 DNA sequence: TGTGCCACCAGCAGAGATCGGAGTTTCCACAATGAGCAGTTCTTC. Encoded protein: CATSRDRSFHNEQFF.